This TCR beta chain was recorded in a study of blood T cell repertoires in COVID-19 (dated by TCRdb to 2020 to 2021). Looking at the study overall: Collaborator samples came from the United States, Italy and Spain and covered acute and convalescent phases of COVID-19. The prospective study material was composed of cDNA or gDNA derived from T cells, B-cell-depleted T cells, or PBMCs. The dataset comprised deeply sampled blood TCRbeta repertoires from subjects exposed to, actively infected with, or recovered from COVID-19. The repertoires were made available in a free public database intended to serve as a resource for research on the immune response to SARS-CoV-2. Samples came from the ongoing ImmuneRACE study (first 160 participants) plus 1,254 subjects from 6 global collaborators. A de-identified subject ID, COVID-19 status, age in years and sex were almost always included in the sample metadata. Where available, HLA class I and class II types were obtained from metadata supplied by the sample provider rather than from assay-based typing.

TCRbeta CDR3 regions were amplified from genomic DNA by means of the immunoSEQ Assay, a bias-controlled multiplex PCR. For the original study's pipeline: Nucleated cell counts per sample were estimated from amplification of reference gene primers within the assay. To quantify the absolute abundance of each unique TCRbeta CDR3 rearrangement, sequence reads were collapsed and filtered. For each sample, productive Simpson clonality was calculated as the square root of Simpson's diversity index across productive rearrangements. As stored in TCRdb, this immuneACCESS dataset retains in-frame rearrangements with V and J assigned. A fraction of the clones does not appear; measured against another copy, unresolved V genes explain less than half of the discrepancy, and the remainder lacks a known reason. V, J and clone size are taken as reported in that table, and D and trimming were inferred from the DNA itself. The sample profile shows about 220,000 clones; over 75% of them were found once. Over 3% of the sample is held by the ten biggest clonotypes.

Summary of the overall study and its limitations: Clinical and demographic metadata were provided uncurated, with the amount varying by source and participant.

Participants in the prospective study were enrolled through a virtual design, were aged roughly 18 to 100 years, and lived in roughly 26 United States geographic areas. To assign participants to cohorts, the prospective study relied on clinical history that participants themselves reported in a screening survey and a study questionnaire. In the prospective study, whole blood, serum and a nasopharyngeal or oropharyngeal swab were collected from each participant by mobile phlebotomists. Additional blood draws and questionnaires over an approximately two-month period could optionally be provided by prospective study participants. Before DNA extraction, blood samples from the prospective study were shipped at room temperature or frozen. From the cysteine up to the phenylalanine, the CDR3 has a length of 15 residues. Just the 45-base CDR3 DNA is kept, in frame starting at base 1. The germline V gene encodes CDR1 SGHRS and CDR2 YFSETQ. V ends up 0 bases short and J 5 bases short, with an unmatched junction base count of 4.

Remarks on this clone: Its antigen target is currently unknown. There are no base qualities to consult, and no much larger clone falls within one base.

The TCR comes from a woman between 18 and 30 years old in a cohort exposed to, infected with or recovered from COVID-19 (not recorded which). The source material was PBMCs or T cells enriched from blood (not recorded which). The rearranged segments are TRBV5-1 and TRBJ1-2; a stretch of 10 junction bases matches TRBD1. The CDR3 loop reads CASSLGQGARYGYTF. The DNA reads as follows: TGCGCCAGCAGCTTGGGACAGGGGGCAAGGTATGGCTACACCTTC.